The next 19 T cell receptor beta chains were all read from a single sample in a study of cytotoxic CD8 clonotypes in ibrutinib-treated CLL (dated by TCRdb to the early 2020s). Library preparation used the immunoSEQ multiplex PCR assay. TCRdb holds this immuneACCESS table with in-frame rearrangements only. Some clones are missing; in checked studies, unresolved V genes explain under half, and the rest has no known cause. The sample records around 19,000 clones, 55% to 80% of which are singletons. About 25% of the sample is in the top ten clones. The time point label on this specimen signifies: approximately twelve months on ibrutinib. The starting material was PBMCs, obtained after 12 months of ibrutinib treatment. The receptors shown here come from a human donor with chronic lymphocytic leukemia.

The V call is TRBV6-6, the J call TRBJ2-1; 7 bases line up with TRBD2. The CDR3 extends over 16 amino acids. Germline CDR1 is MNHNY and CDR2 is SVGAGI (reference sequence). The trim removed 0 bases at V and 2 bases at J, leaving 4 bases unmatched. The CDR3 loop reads CASSYSGGGAYNEQFF. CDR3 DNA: TGTGCCAGCAGTTACTCGGGGGGGGGAGCCTACAATGAGCAGTTCTTC.

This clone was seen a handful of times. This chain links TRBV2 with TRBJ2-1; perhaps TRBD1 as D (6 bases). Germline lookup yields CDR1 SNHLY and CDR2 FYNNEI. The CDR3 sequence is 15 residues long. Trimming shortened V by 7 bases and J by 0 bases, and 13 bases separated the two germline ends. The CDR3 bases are TGTGCCAGCAAAACTACAGGGTTCTCCTACAATGAGCAGTTCTTC. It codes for CASKTTGFSYNEQFF.

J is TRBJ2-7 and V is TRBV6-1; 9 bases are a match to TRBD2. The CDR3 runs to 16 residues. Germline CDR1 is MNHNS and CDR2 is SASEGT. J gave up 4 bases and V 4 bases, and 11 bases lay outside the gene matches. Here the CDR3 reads CASSGLAGTHTYEQYF. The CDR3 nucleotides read TGTGCCAGCAGTGGTCTAGCGGGAACCCACACATACGAGCAGTACTTC.

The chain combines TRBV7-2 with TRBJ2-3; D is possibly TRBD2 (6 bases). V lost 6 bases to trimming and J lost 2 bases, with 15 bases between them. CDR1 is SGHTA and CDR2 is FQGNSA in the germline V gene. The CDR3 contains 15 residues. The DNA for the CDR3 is TGTGCCAGCAGAAAACCCGGGACTGTCACAGATACGCAGTATTTT. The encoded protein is CASRKPGTVTDTQYF.

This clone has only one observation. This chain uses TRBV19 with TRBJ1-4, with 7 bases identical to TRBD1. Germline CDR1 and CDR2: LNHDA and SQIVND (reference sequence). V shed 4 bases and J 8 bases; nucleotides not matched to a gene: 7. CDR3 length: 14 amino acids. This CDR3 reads CASSNTGDGEKLFF. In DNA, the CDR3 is TGTGCCAGTAGTAACACAGGGGACGGCGAAAAACTGTTTTTT.

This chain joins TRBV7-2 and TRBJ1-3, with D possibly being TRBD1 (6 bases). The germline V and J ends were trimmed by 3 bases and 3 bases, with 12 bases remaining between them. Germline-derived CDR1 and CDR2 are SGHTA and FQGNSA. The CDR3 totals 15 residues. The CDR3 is CASSLAGTLGNTIYF. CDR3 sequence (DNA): TGTGCCAGCAGCTTGGCCGGGACACTTGGAAACACCATATATTTT.

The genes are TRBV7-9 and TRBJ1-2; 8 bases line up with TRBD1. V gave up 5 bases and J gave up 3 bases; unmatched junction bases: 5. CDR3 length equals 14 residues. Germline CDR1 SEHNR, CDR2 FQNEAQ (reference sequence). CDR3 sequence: CASSPGQADYGYTF. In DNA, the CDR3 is TGTGCCAGCAGCCCGGGACAGGCTGACTATGGCTACACCTTC.

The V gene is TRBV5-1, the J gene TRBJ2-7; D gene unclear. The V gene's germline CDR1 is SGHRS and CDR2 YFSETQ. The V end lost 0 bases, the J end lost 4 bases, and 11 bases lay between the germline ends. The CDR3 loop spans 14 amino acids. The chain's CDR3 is CASSLAASPYEQYF. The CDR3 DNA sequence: TGCGCCAGCAGCTTGGCGGCCAGCCCGTACGAGCAGTACTTC.

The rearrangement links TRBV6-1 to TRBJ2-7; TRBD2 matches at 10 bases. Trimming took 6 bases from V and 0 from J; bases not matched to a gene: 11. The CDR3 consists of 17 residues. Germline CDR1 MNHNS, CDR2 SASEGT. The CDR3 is CASSEPGLAESSYEQYF. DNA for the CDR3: TGTGCCAGCAGCGAACCCGGACTAGCGGAGAGCTCCTACGAGCAGTACTTC.

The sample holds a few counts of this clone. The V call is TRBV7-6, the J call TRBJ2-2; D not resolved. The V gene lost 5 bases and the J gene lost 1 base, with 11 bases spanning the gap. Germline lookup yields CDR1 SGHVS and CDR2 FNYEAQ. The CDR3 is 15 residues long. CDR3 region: CASSPNTMNTGELFF. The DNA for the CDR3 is TGTGCCAGCAGCCCAAACACGATGAACACCGGGGAGCTGTTTTTT.

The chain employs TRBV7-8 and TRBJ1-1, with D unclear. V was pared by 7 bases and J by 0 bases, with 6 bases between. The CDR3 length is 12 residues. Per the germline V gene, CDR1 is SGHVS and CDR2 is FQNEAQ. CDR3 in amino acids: CASTKLNTEAFF. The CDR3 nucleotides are TGTGCCAGCACCAAATTGAACACTGAAGCTTTCTTT.

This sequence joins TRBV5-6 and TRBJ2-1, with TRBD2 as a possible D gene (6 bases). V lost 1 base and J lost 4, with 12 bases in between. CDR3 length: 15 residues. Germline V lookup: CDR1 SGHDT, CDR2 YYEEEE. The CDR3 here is CASSLHGRGYNEQFF. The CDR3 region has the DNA TGTGCCAGCAGCTTGCACGGGAGAGGGTACAATGAGCAGTTCTTC.

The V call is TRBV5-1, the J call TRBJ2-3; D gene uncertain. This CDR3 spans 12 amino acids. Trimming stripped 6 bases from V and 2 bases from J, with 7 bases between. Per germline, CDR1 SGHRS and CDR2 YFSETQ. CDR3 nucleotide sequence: TGCGCCAGCACCGAGGACACAGATACGCAGTATTTT. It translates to CASTEDTDTQYF.

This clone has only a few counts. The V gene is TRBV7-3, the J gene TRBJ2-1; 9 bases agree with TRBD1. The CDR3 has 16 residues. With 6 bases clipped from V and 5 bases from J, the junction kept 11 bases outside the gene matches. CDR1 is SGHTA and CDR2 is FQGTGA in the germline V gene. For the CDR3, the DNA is TGTGCCAGCAGATTAGACCCCGGGACAGGGAACAATGAGCAGTTCTTC. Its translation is CASRLDPGTGNNEQFF.

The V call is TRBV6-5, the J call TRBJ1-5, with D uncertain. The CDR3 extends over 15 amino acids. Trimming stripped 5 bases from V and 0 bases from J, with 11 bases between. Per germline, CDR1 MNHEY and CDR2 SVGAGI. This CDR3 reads CASSVSADSNQPQHF. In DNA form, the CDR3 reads TGTGCCAGCAGTGTTAGCGCAGATAGCAATCAGCCCCAGCATTTT.

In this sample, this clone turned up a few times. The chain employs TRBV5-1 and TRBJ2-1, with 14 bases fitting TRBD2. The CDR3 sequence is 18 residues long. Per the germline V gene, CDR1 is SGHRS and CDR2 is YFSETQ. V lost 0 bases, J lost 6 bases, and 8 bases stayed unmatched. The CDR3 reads CASSLGGTSGSRRNEQFF. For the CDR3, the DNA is TGCGCCAGCAGCTTGGGTGGGACTAGCGGGAGCCGGCGCAATGAGCAGTTCTTC.

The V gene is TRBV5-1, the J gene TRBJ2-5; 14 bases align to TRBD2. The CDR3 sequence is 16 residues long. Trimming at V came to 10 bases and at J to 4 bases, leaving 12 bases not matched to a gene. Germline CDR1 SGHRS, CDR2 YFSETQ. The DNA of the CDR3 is TGCGCCTCCCAACGACTAGCGGGAGGGCGGGGAGAGACCCAGTACTTC. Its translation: CASQRLAGGRGETQYF.

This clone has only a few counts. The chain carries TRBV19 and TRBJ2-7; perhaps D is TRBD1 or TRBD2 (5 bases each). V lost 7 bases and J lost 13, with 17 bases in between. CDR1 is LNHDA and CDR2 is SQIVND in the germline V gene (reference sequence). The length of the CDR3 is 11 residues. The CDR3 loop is CASTTGAVKYF. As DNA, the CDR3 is TGTGCCAGTACAACCGGGGCCGTCAAATACTTC. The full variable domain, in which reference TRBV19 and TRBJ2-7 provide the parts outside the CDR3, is DGGITQSPKYLFRKEGQNVTLSCEQNLNHDAMYWYRQDPGQGLRLIYYSQIVNDFQKGDIAEGYSVSREKKESFPLTVTSAQKNPTAFYLCASTTGAVKYFGPGTRLTVT.

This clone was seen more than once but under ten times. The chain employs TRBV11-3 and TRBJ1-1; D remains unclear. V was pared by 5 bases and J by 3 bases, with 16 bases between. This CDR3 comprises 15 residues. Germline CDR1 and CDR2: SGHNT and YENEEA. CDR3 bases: TGTGCCAGCAGCCCAATCCCCAAGGGCGACACTGAAGCTTTCTTT. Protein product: CASSPIPKGDTEAFF.